This T cell receptor beta chain was captured by sequencing in a study of cytomegalovirus exposure and HLA in healthy donors. The study ran its PCR with 60 Vbeta and 13 Jbeta primers. TCRdb's copy holds only in-frame clones and misses some; the assay was immunoSEQ multiplex PCR. This table has 150,000 to 200,000 clones, around three quarters appearing once. V shed 6 bases and J shed 7 bases, with 12 bases lying between them. CDR3 length: 12 amino acids. Germline V gene sequence: CDR1 WSHSY, CDR2 SAAADI. The sample comprised PBMCs. The source is a woman in her thirties or forties in good health and CMV-seronegative. The chain carries TRBV10-2 and TRBJ1-1, with TRBD1 as a possible D gene (6 bases). CDR3 region: CASSQGQLEAFF. CDR3 nucleotides: TGCGCCAGCAGCCAAGGACAGCTTGAAGCTTTCTTT.